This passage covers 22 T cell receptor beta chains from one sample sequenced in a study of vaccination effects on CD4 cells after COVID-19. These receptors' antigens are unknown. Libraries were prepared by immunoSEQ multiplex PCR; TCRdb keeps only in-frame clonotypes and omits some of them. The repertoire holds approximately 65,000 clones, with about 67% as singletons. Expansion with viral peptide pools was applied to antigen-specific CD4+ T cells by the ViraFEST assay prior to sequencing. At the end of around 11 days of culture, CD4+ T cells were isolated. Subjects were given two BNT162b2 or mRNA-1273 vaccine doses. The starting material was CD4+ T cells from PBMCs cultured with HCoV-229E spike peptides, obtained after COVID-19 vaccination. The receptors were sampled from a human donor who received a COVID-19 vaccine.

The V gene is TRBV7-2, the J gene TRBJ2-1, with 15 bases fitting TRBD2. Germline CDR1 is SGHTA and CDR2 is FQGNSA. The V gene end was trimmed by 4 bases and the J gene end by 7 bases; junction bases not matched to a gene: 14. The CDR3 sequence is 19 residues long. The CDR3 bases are TGTGCCAGCAGCTCGTGGGGGACTAGCGGGGGGCGACAAGGGAATGAGCAGTTCTTC. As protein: CASSSWGTSGGRQGNEQFF.

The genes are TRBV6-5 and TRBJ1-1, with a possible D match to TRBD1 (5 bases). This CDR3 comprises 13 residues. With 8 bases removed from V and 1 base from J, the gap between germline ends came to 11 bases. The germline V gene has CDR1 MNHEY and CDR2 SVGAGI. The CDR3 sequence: CASSGTANTEAFF. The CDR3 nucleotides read TGTGCCAGCTCAGGGACCGCGAACACTGAAGCTTTCTTT.

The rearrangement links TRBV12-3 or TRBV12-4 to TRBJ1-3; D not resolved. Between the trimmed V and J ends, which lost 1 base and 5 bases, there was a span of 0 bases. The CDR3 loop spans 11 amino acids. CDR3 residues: CASSLGNTIYF. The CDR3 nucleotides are TGTGCCAGCAGTTTAGGAAACACCATATATTTT.

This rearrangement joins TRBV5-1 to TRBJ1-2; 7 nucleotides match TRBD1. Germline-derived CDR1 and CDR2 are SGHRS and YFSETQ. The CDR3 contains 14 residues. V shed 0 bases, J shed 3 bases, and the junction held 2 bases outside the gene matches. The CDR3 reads CASSLDGTDYGYTF. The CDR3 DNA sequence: TGCGCCAGCAGCTTGGACGGGACAGACTATGGCTACACCTTC.

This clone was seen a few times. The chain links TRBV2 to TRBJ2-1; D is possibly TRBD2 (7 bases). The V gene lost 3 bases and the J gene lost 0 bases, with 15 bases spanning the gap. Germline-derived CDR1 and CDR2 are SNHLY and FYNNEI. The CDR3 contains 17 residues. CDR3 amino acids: CASSDGGAASSYNEQFF. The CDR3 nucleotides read TGTGCCAGCAGTGATGGGGGGGCAGCCAGCTCCTACAATGAGCAGTTCTTC.

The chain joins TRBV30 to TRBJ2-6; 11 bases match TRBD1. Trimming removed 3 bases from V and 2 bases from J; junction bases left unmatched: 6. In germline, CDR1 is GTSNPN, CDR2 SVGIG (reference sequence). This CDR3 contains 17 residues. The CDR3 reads CAWSGQGAPPGANVLTF. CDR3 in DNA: TGTGCCTGGAGCGGACAGGGGGCGCCCCCTGGGGCCAACGTCCTGACTTTC.

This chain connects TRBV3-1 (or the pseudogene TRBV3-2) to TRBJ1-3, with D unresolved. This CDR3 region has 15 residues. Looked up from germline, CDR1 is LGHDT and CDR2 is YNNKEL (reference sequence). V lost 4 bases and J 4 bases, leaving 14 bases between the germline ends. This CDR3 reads CASSRTETLGNTIYF. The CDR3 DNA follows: TGTGCCAGCAGCCGGACGGAAACGCTCGGAAACACCATATATTTT.

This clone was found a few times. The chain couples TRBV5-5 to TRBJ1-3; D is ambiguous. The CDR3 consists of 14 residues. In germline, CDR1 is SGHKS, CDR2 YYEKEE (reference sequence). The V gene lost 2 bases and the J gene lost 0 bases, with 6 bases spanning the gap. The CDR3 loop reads CASSLEYSGNTIYF. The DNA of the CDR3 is TGTGCCAGCAGCTTAGAATACTCTGGAAACACCATATATTTT.

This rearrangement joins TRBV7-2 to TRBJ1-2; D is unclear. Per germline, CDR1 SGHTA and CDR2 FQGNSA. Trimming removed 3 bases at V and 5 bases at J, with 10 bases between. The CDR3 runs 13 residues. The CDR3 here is CASSLAQQYGYTF. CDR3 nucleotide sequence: TGTGCCAGCAGCTTGGCACAGCAATATGGCTACACCTTC.

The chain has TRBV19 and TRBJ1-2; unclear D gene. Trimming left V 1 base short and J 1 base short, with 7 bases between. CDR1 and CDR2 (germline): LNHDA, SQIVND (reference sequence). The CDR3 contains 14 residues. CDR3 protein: CASSIGGINYGYTF. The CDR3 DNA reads TGTGCCAGTAGTATAGGAGGGATTAACTATGGCTACACCTTC.

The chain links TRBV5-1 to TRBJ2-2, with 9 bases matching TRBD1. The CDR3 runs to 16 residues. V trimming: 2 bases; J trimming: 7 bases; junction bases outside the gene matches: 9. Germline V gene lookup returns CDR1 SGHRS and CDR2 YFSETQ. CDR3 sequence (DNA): TGCGCCAGCAGCTTAACCGGGACAGGGTCTTTCGGGGAGCTGTTTTTT. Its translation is CASSLTGTGSFGELFF.

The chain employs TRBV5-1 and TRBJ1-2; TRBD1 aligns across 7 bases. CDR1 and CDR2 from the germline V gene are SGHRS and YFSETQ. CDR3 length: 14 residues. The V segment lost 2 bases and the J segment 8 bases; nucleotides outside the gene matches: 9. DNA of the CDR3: TGCGCCAGCAGCTTACGGACAGGACCTACGGGCTACACCTTC. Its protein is CASSLRTGPTGYTF.

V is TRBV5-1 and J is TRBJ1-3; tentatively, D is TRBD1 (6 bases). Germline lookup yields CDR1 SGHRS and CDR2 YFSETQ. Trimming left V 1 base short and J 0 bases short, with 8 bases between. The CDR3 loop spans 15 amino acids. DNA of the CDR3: TGCGCCAGCAGCTTGTTAGGGGGCTCTGGAAACACCATATATTTT. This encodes CASSLLGGSGNTIYF.

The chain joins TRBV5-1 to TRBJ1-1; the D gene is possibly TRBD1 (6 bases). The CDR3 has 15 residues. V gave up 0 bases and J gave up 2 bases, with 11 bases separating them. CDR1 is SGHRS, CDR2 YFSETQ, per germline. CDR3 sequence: CASSLVSGGNTEAFF. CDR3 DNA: TGCGCCAGCAGCTTGGTGTCGGGGGGCAACACTGAAGCTTTCTTT.

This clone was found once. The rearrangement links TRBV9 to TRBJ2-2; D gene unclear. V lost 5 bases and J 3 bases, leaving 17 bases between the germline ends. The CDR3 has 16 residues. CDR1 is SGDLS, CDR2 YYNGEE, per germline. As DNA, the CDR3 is TGTGCCAGCAGATCCGGGTCGAGACCAGACACCGGGGAGCTGTTTTTT. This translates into CASRSGSRPDTGELFF.

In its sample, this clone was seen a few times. Here the CDR3 reads CASRDRDVHGYTF. CDR3 in DNA: TGTGCCAGCAGGGACAGGGATGTTCATGGCTACACCTTC. V and J are TRBV6-5 and TRBJ1-2, with 8 bases identical to TRBD1. Per germline, CDR1 MNHEY and CDR2 SVGAGI. Trimming cost V 6 bases and J 6 bases; bases outside gene matches: 6. CDR3 length equals 13 residues.

In DNA, the CDR3 is TGCAGCGTTAGACCGGGACAGGGGCCAGATACGCAGTATTTT. This gives the protein CSVRPGQGPDTQYF. The chain uses TRBV29-1 and TRBJ2-3, with 10 bases lining up with TRBD1. The CDR3 has 14 amino acids. Germline CDR1 SQVTM, CDR2 ANQGSEA. With 5 bases clipped from V and 4 bases from J, the junction kept 6 bases outside the gene matches.

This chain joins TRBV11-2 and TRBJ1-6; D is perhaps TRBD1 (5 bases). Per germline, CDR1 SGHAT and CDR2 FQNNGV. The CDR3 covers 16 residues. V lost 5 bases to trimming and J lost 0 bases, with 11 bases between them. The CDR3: CASSPRQSSYNSPLHF. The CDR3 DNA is TGTGCCAGCAGCCCCCGACAGAGCTCCTATAATTCACCCCTCCACTTT.

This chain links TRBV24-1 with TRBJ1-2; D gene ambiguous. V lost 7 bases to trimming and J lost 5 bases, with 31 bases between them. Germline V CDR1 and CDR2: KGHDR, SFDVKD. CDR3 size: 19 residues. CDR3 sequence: CATSPPGRGRRLSVYGYTF. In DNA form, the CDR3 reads TGTGCCACCAGCCCCCCCGGGCGAGGTAGACGACTGTCCGTGTATGGCTACACCTTC.

The CDR3 is CASSIGQGFNEKLFF. Here the CDR3 DNA reads TGTGCCAGCAGTATAGGACAGGGGTTTAATGAAAAACTGTTTTTT. The J gene is TRBJ1-4, the V gene TRBV25-1, with 9 bases lining up with TRBD1. Trimming at V came to 5 bases and at J to 4 bases, leaving 5 bases not matched to a gene. Looked up from germline, CDR1 is MGHDK and CDR2 is SYGVNS. The CDR3 contains 15 residues.

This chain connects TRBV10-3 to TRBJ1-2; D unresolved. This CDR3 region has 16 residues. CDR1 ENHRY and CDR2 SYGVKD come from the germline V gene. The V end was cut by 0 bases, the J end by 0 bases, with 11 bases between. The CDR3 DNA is TGTGCCATCAGTGAGTCAGGGTCCAACCCTAACTATGGCTACACCTTC. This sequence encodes CAISESGSNPNYGYTF.

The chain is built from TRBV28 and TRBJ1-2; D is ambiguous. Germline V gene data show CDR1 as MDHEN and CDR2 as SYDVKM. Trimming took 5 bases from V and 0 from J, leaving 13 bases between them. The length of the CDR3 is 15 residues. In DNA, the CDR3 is TGTGCCAGCAGTGAGACTGGGGTCGCTAACTATGGCTACACCTTC. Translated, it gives CASSETGVANYGYTF.